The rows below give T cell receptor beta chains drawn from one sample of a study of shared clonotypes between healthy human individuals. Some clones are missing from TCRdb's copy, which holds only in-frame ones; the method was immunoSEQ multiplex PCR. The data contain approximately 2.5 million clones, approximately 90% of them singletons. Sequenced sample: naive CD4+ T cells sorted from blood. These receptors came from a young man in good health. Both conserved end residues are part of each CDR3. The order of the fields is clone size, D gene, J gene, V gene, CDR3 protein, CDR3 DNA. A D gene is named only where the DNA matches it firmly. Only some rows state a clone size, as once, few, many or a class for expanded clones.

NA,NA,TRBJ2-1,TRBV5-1,CASSRGRGLGNEQFF,TGCGCCAGCAGTCGGGGACGGGGATTGGGCAATGAGCAGTTCTTC
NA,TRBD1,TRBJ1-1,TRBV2,CASRDYRGEAFF,TGTGCCAGCAGGGACTACAGGGGGGAAGCTTTCTTT
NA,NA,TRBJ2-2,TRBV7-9,CASSLSFPGAAGELFF,TGTGCCAGCAGCTTGTCATTTCCGGGGGCCGCCGGGGAGCTGTTTTTT
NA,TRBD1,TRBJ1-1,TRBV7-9,CASSSDRGRNTEAFF,TGTGCCAGCAGCTCCGACAGGGGCCGGAACACTGAAGCTTTCTTT
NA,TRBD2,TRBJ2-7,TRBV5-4,CASSTSLLAGTYEQYF,TGTGCCAGCAGCACCTCCTTACTAGCGGGGACCTACGAGCAGTACTTC
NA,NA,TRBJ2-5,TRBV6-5,CASSSRGQETQYF,TGTGCCAGCAGTTCCCGGGGCCAAGAGACCCAGTACTTC
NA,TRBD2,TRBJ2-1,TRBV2,CASSKESGRAYNEQFF,TGTGCCAGCAGTAAAGAGAGCGGGAGGGCCTACAATGAGCAGTTCTTC
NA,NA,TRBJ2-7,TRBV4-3,CASSPVLGGNYEQYF,TGCGCCAGCAGCCCCGTTCTTGGCGGTAACTACGAGCAGTACTTC
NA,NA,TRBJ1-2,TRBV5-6,CASSLVGSRGYTF,TGTGCCAGCAGCTTGGTAGGGAGTAGGGGCTACACCTTC
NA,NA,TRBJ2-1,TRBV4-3,CASSQEGVYNEQFF,TGCGCCAGCAGCCAAGAGGGGGTGTACAATGAGCAGTTCTTC
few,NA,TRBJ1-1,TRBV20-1,CSAPGHNEAFF,TGCAGTGCCCCGGGACATAATGAAGCTTTCTTT
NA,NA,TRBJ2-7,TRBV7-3,CASSLRKAASYEQYF,TGTGCCAGCAGCTTAAGAAAGGCCGCCTCCTACGAGCAGTACTTC
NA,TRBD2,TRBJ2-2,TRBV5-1,CASSLYRLAGSGELFF,TGCGCCAGCAGCTTGTATCGACTAGCGGGTTCCGGGGAGCTGTTTTTT
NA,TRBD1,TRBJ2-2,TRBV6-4,CASRPGGNTGELFF,TGTGCCAGCAGGCCAGGGGGAAACACCGGGGAGCTGTTTTTT
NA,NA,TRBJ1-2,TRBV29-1,CSVREGGDGYTF,TGCAGCGTTCGTGAGGGCGGAGATGGCTACACCTTC
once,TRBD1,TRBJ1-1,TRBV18,CASSPTDRGEAFF,TGTGCCAGCTCACCAACGGACAGGGGTGAAGCTTTCTTT
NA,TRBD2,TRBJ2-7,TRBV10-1,CASSAILAGKNEQYF,TGCGCCAGCAGCGCCATTCTAGCGGGAAAAAACGAGCAGTACTTC
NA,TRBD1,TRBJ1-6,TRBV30,CAWTPQGTENSPLHF,TGTGCCTGGACTCCACAGGGGACAGAAAATTCACCCCTCCACTTT
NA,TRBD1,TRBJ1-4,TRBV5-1,CASSLGDRGDEKLFF,TGCGCCAGCAGCTTGGGGGACAGGGGCGATGAAAAACTGTTTTTT
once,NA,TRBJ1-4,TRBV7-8,CASRPKGEKLFF,TGTGCCAGCAGGCCAAAAGGAGAAAAACTGTTTTTT
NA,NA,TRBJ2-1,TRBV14,CASSQVGTVQFF,TGTGCCAGCAGCCAAGTTGGAACTGTGCAGTTCTTC
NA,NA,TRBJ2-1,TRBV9,CASSTRRNSGYNEQFF,TGTGCCAGCAGCACCCGTAGGAACTCTGGCTACAATGAGCAGTTCTTC
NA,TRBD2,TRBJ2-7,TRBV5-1,CASSLIPASGSSYEQYF,TGCGCCAGCAGCTTGATCCCGGCGAGCGGGAGCTCCTACGAGCAGTACTTC
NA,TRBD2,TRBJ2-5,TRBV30,CAWSLGVAGETQYF,TGTGCCTGGAGTCTCGGGGTAGCGGGAGAGACCCAGTACTTC
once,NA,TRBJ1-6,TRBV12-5,CASGLLLQFKFRSPLHF,TGTGCTAGTGGTTTGCTTCTCCAATTCAAATTCCGTTCACCCCTCCACTTT
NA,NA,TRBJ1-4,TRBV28,CASSGNPRGAGNEKLFF,TGTGCCAGCAGTGGGAATCCGAGGGGGGCGGGTAATGAAAAACTGTTTTTT
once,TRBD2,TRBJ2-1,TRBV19,CASRGGLAGSSYNEQFF,TGTGCCAGTAGGGGAGGGCTAGCGGGCAGCTCCTACAATGAGCAGTTCTTC
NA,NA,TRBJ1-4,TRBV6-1,CASRKSTVTNEKLFF,TGTGCCAGCAGGAAATCGACAGTAACTAATGAAAAACTGTTTTTT
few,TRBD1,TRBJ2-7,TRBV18,CASSEDRGGVKQYF,TGTGCCAGCTCAGAGGACAGGGGTGGGGTAAAGCAGTACTTC
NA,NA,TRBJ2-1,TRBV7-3,CASSQGFYNEQFF,TGTGCCAGCAGCCAGGGGTTTTACAATGAGCAGTTCTTC
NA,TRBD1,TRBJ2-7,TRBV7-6,CASSLAGGTGTYEQYF,TGTGCCAGCAGCTTAGCTGGGGGGACAGGGACCTACGAGCAGTACTTC
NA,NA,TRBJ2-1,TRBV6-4,CASSLEGDEQFF,TGTGCCAGCAGTTTAGAGGGGGATGAGCAGTTCTTC
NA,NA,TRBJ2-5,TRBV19,CASRRGDAQETQYF,TGTGCCAGTAGGAGGGGGGACGCTCAAGAGACCCAGTACTTC
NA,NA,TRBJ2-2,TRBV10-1,CASSDGQLNTGELFF,TGCGCCAGCAGTGATGGACAGCTGAACACCGGGGAGCTGTTTTTT
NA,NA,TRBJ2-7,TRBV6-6,CASSYSTTAYEQYF,TGTGCCAGCAGTTACTCGACGACAGCCTACGAGCAGTACTTC
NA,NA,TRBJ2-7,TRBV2,CASRSTGLEQYF,TGTGCCAGCAGATCGACAGGCTTGGAGCAGTACTTC
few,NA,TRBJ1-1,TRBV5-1,CASSLSWFGTEAFF,TGCGCCAGCAGCTTGTCGTGGTTCGGTACTGAAGCTTTCTTT
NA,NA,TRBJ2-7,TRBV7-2,CASSAQTSSTYEQYF,TGTGCCAGCAGCGCCCAAACTAGCTCCACCTACGAGCAGTACTTC
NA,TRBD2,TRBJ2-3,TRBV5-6,CASSLQFWASGRDADTQYF,TGTGCCAGCAGCTTGCAGTTTTGGGCTAGCGGGAGGGACGCAGATACGCAGTATTTT
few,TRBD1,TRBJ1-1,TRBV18,CASSRPGQGSPEAFF,TGTGCCAGCTCACGACCGGGACAGGGCTCACCTGAAGCTTTCTTT
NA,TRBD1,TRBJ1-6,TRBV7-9,CASSTQGALNSPLHF,TGTGCCAGCAGTACGCAGGGGGCTCTAAATTCACCCCTCCACTTT
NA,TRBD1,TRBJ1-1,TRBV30,CAWITNDRVNTEAFF,TGTGCCTGGATAACCAACGACAGGGTGAACACTGAAGCTTTCTTT
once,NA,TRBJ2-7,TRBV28,CASSLLGGYEQYF,TGTGCCAGCAGTCTCCTCGGGGGCTACGAGCAGTACTTC
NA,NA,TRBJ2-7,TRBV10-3,CAISESRSDEQYF,TGTGCCATCAGTGAGTCGAGATCTGACGAGCAGTACTTC
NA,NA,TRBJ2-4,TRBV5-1,CASSLDSSGLQYF,TGCGCCAGCAGCTTGGACTCCTCGGGGCTTCAGTACTTC
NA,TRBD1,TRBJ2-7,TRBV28,CASSLSGWSGTGTYEQYF,TGTGCCAGCAGTTTAAGCGGATGGAGTGGGACAGGGACCTACGAGCAGTACTTC
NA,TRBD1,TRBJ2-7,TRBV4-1,CASSLLVGQGGSYEQYF,TGCGCCAGCAGCCTTCTTGTGGGACAGGGTGGTTCCTACGAGCAGTACTTC
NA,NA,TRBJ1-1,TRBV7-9,CASNEGIGRDYTEAFF,TGTGCCAGCAACGAGGGGATCGGCCGAGATTACACTGAAGCTTTCTTT
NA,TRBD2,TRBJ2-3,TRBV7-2,CASSLALAGVGDTQYF,TGTGCCAGCAGCTTAGCGCTAGCGGGAGTGGGAGATACGCAGTATTTT
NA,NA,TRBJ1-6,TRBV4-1,CASSQDNQGGSYNSPLHF,TGCGCCAGCAGCCAAGACAACCAGGGTGGCTCCTATAATTCACCCCTCCACTTT
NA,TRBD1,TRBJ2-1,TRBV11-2,CASSPRDRAYNEQFF,TGTGCCAGCAGCCCTCGGGACAGGGCCTACAATGAGCAGTTCTTC
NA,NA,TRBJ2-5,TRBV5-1,CASSLGRTGETQYF,TGCGCCAGCAGCTTGGGGAGGACTGGAGAGACCCAGTACTTC
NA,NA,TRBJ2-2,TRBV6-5,CASSRQTGELFF,TGTGCCAGCAGTCGACAGACCGGGGAGCTGTTTTTT
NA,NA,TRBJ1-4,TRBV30,CAWSRQTNEKLFF,TGTGCCTGGAGCCGACAGACTAATGAAAAACTGTTTTTT
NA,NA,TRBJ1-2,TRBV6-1,CASLGTALGGYTF,TGTGCCAGCCTGGGGACGGCCTTGGGGGGCTACACCTTC